This T cell receptor (beta chain) was found in a study of blood T cell repertoires in COVID-19. Across the whole study: From the United States, Italy and Spain came samples of acute and convalescent COVID-19. The cDNA or gDNA used as material had been derived from T cells, B-cell-depleted T cells, or PBMCs.

The method was immunoSEQ multiplex PCR; TCRdb's version includes in-frame clones alone and lacks a portion of them. The sample includes 20,000 to 30,000 clones, under 90% of them seen just once. V was clipped by 6 bases and J by 3 bases; unmatched bases: 9. In germline, CDR1 is SGHTA, CDR2 FQGNSA. The CDR3 extends over 17 amino acids. The sequenced material came from peripheral blood. This sequence originates from a human donor in a cohort sampled during active COVID-19. The chain combines TRBV7-2 with TRBJ2-2, with TRBD2 matching over 11 bases. This CDR3 is CASRHIAGGPDTGELFF. The CDR3 DNA is TGTGCCAGCAGACACATAGCGGGGGGGCCAGACACCGGGGAGCTGTTTTTT.